Shown below are 25 T cell receptor beta chains from a single sample sequenced in a study of vaccination and CD4 T cells after COVID-19. Treatment here: approximately nine-day PBMC culture with coronavirus spike peptide pools or control peptides (ViraFEST assay). Their specific antigens are unknown. Sequenced with the Oncomine TCR Beta short-read assay was DNA taken from cultured CD4+ T cells. TCRdb recomputed calls from the PCR reads with MiXCR, one row per CDR3 protein. The sample consists of about 21,000 distinct CDR3 sequences, roughly half of them appearing once. The sequencing sample was made of CD4+ T cells from blood, cultured in vitro. Receptor source: a human donor who had recovered from COVID-19.

The table lists this clonotype with a few counts. The chain recombines TRBV20-1 with TRBJ1-5, with D possibly matching TRBD1 (5 bases). Between the trimmed V and J ends, which lost 7 bases and 1 base, there was a span of 11 bases. The V gene's germline CDR1 is DFQATT and CDR2 SNEGSKA (reference sequence). The CDR3 totals 13 residues. The chain's CDR3 is CSGATVSNQPQHF. In DNA form, the CDR3 reads TGCAGTGGGGCGACAGTGAGCAATCAGCCCCAGCATTTT.

The J gene is TRBJ1-2, the V gene TRBV27, with 7 nucleotides matching TRBD1. The junction had 0 bases not matched to a gene; V was cut back by 0 bases and J by 2 bases. Germline CDR1 and CDR2: MNHEY and SMNVEV (reference sequence). This CDR3 spans 14 amino acids. CDR3 sequence reads: CASSLSGQNYGYTF. The CDR3, as DNA: TGTGCCAGCAGTTTATCGGGACAGAACTATGGCTACACCTTC.

The chain has TRBV19 and TRBJ2-5; 7 bases line up with TRBD1. CDR3 length: 14 residues. The junction had 6 bases not matched to a gene; V was cut back by 4 bases and J by 4 bases. The germline CDR1 and CDR2 sequences are LNHDA and SQIVND (reference sequence). The CDR3: CASSKGNRGETQYF. CDR3 DNA sequence: TGTGCCAGTAGTAAGGGGAACAGGGGAGAGACCCAGTACTTC.

CDR3 sequence: CASSLQGAGATEAFF. The CDR3 DNA follows: TGTGCCAGCAGCTTGCAGGGGGCGGGGGCCACTGAAGCTTTCTTT. This sequence joins TRBV7-3 and TRBJ1-1; 8 bases agree with TRBD1. Trimming took 3 bases from V and 4 from J; bases not matched to a gene: 7. Germline values: CDR1 SGHTA, CDR2 FQGTGA. The CDR3 consists of 15 residues.

V gene TRBV7-2 combines with J gene TRBJ1-2; unclear D gene. The V and J ends lost 3 bases and 6 bases respectively, with 8 bases between them. This CDR3 contains 12 residues. The germline CDR1 and CDR2 sequences are SGHTA and FQGNSA. The CDR3 nucleotides are TGTGCCAGCAGCTTTGTAACGGATGGCTACACCTTC. Amino acid sequence: CASSFVTDGYTF.

This chain connects TRBV24-1 to TRBJ2-2, with D perhaps TRBD2 (6 bases). The V and J ends lost 4 bases and 8 bases respectively, with 13 bases between them. CDR3 size: 14 residues. Germline-derived CDR1 and CDR2 are KGHDR and SFDVKD. CDR3 DNA sequence: TGTGCCACCAGTGACCCAGGGAGGTCGGGGGAGCTGTTTTTT. It encodes CATSDPGRSGELFF.

V is TRBV19 and J is TRBJ1-5, with a possible D match to TRBD1 (5 bases). The germline CDR1 and CDR2 sequences are LNHDA and SQIVND (reference sequence). The CDR3 spans 19 residues. Trimming cost V 2 bases and J 0 bases, with 20 bases left between them. CDR3 sequence reads: CASSILGATRANSNQPQHF. The CDR3 bases are TGTGCCAGTAGTATACTCGGGGCAACCCGGGCCAATAGCAATCAGCCCCAGCATTTT.

In this sample, this clonotype turned up a few times. J is TRBJ2-3 and V is TRBV7-3; D is unresolved. Trimming left V 0 bases short and J 5 bases short, with 9 bases between. This CDR3 is 14 amino acids long. CDR1 SGHTA and CDR2 FQGTGA come from the germline V gene. The CDR3 DNA reads as TGTGCCAGCAGCTTAACTGAACCAGAAGATACGCAGTATTTT. Its translation is CASSLTEPEDTQYF.

V and J are TRBV6-1 and TRBJ1-1, with unresolved D. Germline V gives CDR1 MNHNS, CDR2 SASEGT. CDR3 length: 16 amino acids. Trimming took off 7 bases at V and 5 bases at J, with 23 bases between the two ends. The CDR3 sequence: CASTPGGAGSKTEAFF. In DNA, the CDR3 is TGTGCCAGCACTCCCGGCGGAGCGGGGTCTAAGACTGAAGCTTTCTTT.

This clonotype was detected only once. The J gene is TRBJ1-2, the V gene TRBV27; 8 bases are shared with TRBD1. This CDR3 comprises 14 residues. V was clipped by 5 bases and J by 3 bases; unmatched bases: 5. Germline-derived CDR1 and CDR2 are MNHEY and SMNVEV (reference sequence). The DNA of the CDR3 is TGTGCCAGCAGTCCGCACAGGGGGGACTATGGCTACACCTTC. Translated: CASSPHRGDYGYTF.

The chain is built from TRBV2 and TRBJ2-1, with D perhaps assigned TRBD1 or TRBD2 (5 bases each). The CDR3 has 14 amino acids. Deletions cut 4 bases from V and 7 bases from J, with 14 bases between. In germline, CDR1 is SNHLY, CDR2 FYNNEI. The CDR3 region has the DNA TGTGCCAGCAGTGTACGGGGCACTGGGAATGAGCAGTTCTTC. This codes for CASSVRGTGNEQFF.

The table lists this clonotype with a few counts. The chain combines TRBV28 with TRBJ2-7, with TRBD1 as a possible D gene (5 bases). This CDR3 contains 15 residues. Trimming stripped 3 bases from V and 0 bases from J, with 12 bases between. Germline CDR1 is MDHEN and CDR2 is SYDVKM. The CDR3 DNA follows: TGTGCCAGCAGTTTTTTGGGGCAGAGCTCCTACGAGCAGTACTTC. Translated: CASSFLGQSSYEQYF.

The chain employs TRBV12-3 or TRBV12-4 and TRBJ1-2; D remains ambiguous. CDR3 length: 14 residues. The ends were cut back, 1 base at V and 2 bases at J, with 8 bases in the middle. CDR3 nucleotides: TGTGCCAGCAGTTTAGAGGGCCTCAACTATGGCTACACCTTC. It translates to CASSLEGLNYGYTF.

This clonotype was seen more than once but under ten times. The chain links TRBV7-8 to TRBJ1-2; unclear D gene. Germline V gene data show CDR1 as SGHVS and CDR2 as FQNEAQ. The CDR3 spans 15 residues. The V gene lost 5 bases and the J gene lost 2 bases, with 15 bases spanning the gap. This CDR3 is CASSPQRAPNYGYTF. The CDR3 DNA sequence: TGTGCCAGCAGCCCGCAGCGGGCGCCAAACTATGGCTACACCTTC.

Here the CDR3 reads CASKTEVFYNEQFF. The CDR3 DNA follows: TGTGCCAGCAAGACTGAAGTTTTCTACAATGAGCAGTTCTTC. The V gene is TRBV2, the J gene TRBJ2-1; D unclear. The V and J ends lost 7 bases and 3 bases respectively, with 13 bases between them. The CDR3 has 14 residues. From germline, CDR1 is SNHLY and CDR2 FYNNEI.

This clonotype was seen a handful of times. CDR3 residues: CASSQVSETEQFF. The CDR3 DNA reads as TGTGCCAGCAGCCAGGTATCGGAGACGGAGCAGTTCTTC. The genes are TRBV11-3 and TRBJ2-1; unclear D gene. The CDR3 covers 13 residues. Between the trimmed V and J ends, which lost 5 bases and 10 bases, there was a span of 15 bases. From germline, CDR1 is SGHNT and CDR2 YENEEA.

In its sample, this clonotype was seen a few times. This chain joins TRBV20-1 and TRBJ1-5; TRBD1 matches at 9 bases. Germline V gene data show CDR1 as DFQATT and CDR2 as SNEGSKA (reference sequence). Trimming removed 6 bases from V and 2 bases from J; junction bases left unmatched: 5. The CDR3 runs 14 residues. The CDR3 sequence: CSATRDRGNQPQHF. The CDR3 region has the DNA TGCAGTGCCACCCGGGACAGGGGCAATCAGCCCCAGCATTTT.

This chain links TRBV2 with TRBJ1-5, with TRBD1 as a possible D gene (5 bases). The CDR3 has 15 residues. Trimming took 8 bases from V and 9 from J, leaving 23 bases between them. Germline V gives CDR1 SNHLY, CDR2 FYNNEI. CDR3 protein: CASRRNDQGTGPQHF. In nucleotides, the CDR3 is TGTGCCAGCCGCCGAAATGATCAGGGTACGGGGCCCCAGCATTTT.

The chain's CDR3 is CASSPPRTESTNEKLFF. The DNA for the CDR3 is TGTGCCAGCAGCCCCCCCCGGACAGAGTCAACTAATGAAAAACTGTTTTTT. The rearrangement joins TRBV7-3 to TRBJ1-4, with a possible D match to TRBD1 (6 bases). The CDR3 runs to 17 residues. The germline gives CDR1 SGHTA, CDR2 FQGTGA. With 5 bases removed from V and 0 bases from J, the gap between germline ends came to 16 bases.

This chain links TRBV20-1 with TRBJ1-3, with unresolved D. Germline V gene lookup returns CDR1 DFQATT and CDR2 SNEGSKA (reference sequence). The V and J ends lost 2 bases and 0 bases respectively, with 8 bases between them. CDR3 length: 14 residues. This chain's CDR3 is CSARKQNSGNTIYF. DNA of the CDR3: TGCAGTGCTAGAAAACAGAACTCTGGAAACACCATATATTTT.

The chain recombines TRBV7-2 with TRBJ2-7; a possible D gene is TRBD2 (6 bases). Germline values: CDR1 SGHTA, CDR2 FQGNSA. The CDR3 is made up of 17 amino acids. V dropped 2 bases and J dropped 4 bases, with 21 bases sitting between them. CDR3 amino acids: CASSLRSSLAATYEQYF. The CDR3 DNA follows: TGTGCCAGCAGCTTAAGGTCCAGCTTAGCGGCCACATACGAGCAGTACTTC.

The rearrangement uses TRBV7-2 and TRBJ2-5; perhaps TRBD1 as D (6 bases). The CDR3 loop spans 15 amino acids. V shed 4 bases and J shed 5 bases, with 17 bases lying between them. CDR1 is SGHTA and CDR2 is FQGNSA in the germline V gene. The CDR3 sequence is CASSSLGQGSETQYF. CDR3 DNA: TGTGCCAGCAGCTCCCTCGGCCAGGGGTCGGAGACCCAGTACTTC.

This clonotype was counted only a few times. V is TRBV7-9 and J is TRBJ2-2; no clear D gene. This CDR3 is 14 amino acids long. Trimming shortened V by 2 bases and J by 5 bases, and 9 bases separated the two germline ends. The germline V gene encodes CDR1 SEHNR and CDR2 FQNEAQ (reference sequence). The CDR3 coding sequence is TGTGCCAGCAGCTTAACCCTAGGAACCGGGGAGCTGTTTTTT. Protein sequence: CASSLTLGTGELFF.

This clonotype was observed a handful of times. This chain joins TRBV24-1 and TRBJ1-3; D not resolved. V was clipped by 4 bases and J by 0 bases, with 12 bases between them. The germline CDR1 and CDR2 sequences are KGHDR and SFDVKD. CDR3 length equals 16 residues. CDR3 in amino acids: CATSDPRGGSGNTIYF. As DNA, the CDR3 is TGTGCCACCAGTGACCCCCGCGGTGGCTCTGGAAACACCATATATTTT.

This clonotype was recorded a few times. The chain has TRBV7-8 and TRBJ2-3; D not resolved. CDR1 and CDR2 from the germline V gene are SGHVS and FQNEAQ. V gave up 1 base and J gave up 6 bases, with 8 bases separating them. There are 13 residues in the CDR3. Written as DNA, the CDR3 is TGTGCCAGCAGCTTAGGAAGCTTGGATACGCAGTATTTT. Translated: CASSLGSLDTQYF.